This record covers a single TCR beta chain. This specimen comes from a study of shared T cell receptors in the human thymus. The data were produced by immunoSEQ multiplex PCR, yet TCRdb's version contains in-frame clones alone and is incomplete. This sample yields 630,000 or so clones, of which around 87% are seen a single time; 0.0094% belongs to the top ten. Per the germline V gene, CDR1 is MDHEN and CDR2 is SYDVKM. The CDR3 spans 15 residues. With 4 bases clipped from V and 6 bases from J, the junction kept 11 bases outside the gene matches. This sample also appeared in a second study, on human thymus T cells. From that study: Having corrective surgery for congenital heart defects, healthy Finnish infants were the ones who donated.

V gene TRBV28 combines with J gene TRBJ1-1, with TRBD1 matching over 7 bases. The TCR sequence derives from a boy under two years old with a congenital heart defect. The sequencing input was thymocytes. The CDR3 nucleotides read TGTGCCAGCAGTTCTCGGCTCACAGGGGACCCTGAAGCTTTCTTT. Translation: CASSSRLTGDPEAFF.